This section outlines one T cell receptor (beta chain) sequence together with its context. Its target is unknown. These data are taken from a study of graft-versus-host responses after intestinal transplantation. Broader study findings: Recipient marrow contained GvH clones, some of which appeared first in ileum or blood.

Sequencing was performed with immunoSEQ multiplex PCR; in TCRdb, only in-frame clones are kept and a portion is missing. The table shows 5,500 or so clones, with around 71% occurring only once. CDR1 and CDR2 from the germline V gene are SGHTA and FQGNSA. This CDR3 region has 16 residues. The ends lost 5 bases at V and 1 base at J; junction bases unmatched: 5. The input for sequencing was PBMCs, taken almost 330 days after intestinal transplant. This sequence originates from a human patient who received an intestinal transplant, so some T cells may come from the graft donor. The genes are TRBV7-2 and TRBJ2-1, with 10 bases aligning to TRBD2. Here the CDR3 DNA reads TGTGCCAGCAGCATAAGACTAGCGGGTTCCTACAATGAGCAGTTCTTC. Encoded protein: CASSIRLAGSYNEQFF.